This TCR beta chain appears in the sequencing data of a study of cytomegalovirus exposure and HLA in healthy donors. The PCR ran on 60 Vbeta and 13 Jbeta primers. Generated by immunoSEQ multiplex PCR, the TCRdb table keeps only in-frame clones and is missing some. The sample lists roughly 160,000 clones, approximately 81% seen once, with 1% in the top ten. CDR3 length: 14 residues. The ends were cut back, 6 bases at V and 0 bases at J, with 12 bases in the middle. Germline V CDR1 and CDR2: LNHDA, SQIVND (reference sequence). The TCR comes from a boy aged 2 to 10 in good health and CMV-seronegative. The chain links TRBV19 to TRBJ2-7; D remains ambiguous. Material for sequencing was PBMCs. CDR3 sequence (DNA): TGTGCCAGTAGGGCTGGGCCGAGCTCCTACGAGCAGTACTTC. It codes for CASRAGPSSYEQYF. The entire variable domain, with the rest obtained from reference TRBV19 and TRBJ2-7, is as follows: DGGITQSPKYLFRKEGQNVTLSCEQNLNHDAMYWYRQDPGQGLRLIYYSQIVNDFQKGDIAEGYSVSREKKESFPLTVTSAQKNPTAFYLCASRAGPSSYEQYFGPGTRLTVT.